This TCR beta chain is from a study of blood T cell repertoires in COVID-19. Assay: immunoSEQ multiplex PCR; the TCRdb copy retains only in-frame clones and omits some. The data contain some 400,000 clones, around 87% of them singletons. Germline V lookup: CDR1 SGDLS, CDR2 YYNGEE. Trimming removed 2 bases from V and 9 bases from J; junction bases left unmatched: 10. The CDR3 extends over 15 amino acids. The rearrangement uses TRBV9 and TRBJ2-1; 8 bases are a match to TRBD1. This receptor was identified in a human donor in a cohort sampled during active COVID-19. Sample: peripheral blood. The CDR3 spells CASSVLTGGTGEQFF. The CDR3 bases are TGTGCCAGCAGCGTTTTAACAGGGGGGACCGGTGAGCAGTTCTTC.